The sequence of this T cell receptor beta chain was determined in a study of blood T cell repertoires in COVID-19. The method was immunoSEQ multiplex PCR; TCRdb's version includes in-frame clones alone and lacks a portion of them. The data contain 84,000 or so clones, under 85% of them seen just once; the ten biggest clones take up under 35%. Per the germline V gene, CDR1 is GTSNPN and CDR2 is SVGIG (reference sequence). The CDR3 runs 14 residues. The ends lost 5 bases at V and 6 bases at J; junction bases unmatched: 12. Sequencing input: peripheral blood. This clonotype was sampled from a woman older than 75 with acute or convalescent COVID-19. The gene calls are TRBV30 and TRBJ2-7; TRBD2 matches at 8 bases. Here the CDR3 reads CAWEGLASTGEQYF. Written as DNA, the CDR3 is TGTGCCTGGGAAGGACTAGCCTCAACTGGCGAGCAGTACTTC.